This T cell receptor (beta chain) comes out of a study of cytomegalovirus exposure and HLA in healthy donors. Whole-study findings and limits: Subsequent analysis of the 95 to 150 validation repertoires found a tendency for first-cohort TCR clusters to co-occur. Confirmation was obtained in vitro that a few CMV-associated chains are specific for CMV antigens. High specificity and sensitivity for cytomegalovirus status were reported for the classifier.

Remarks on this clone: Its antigen is unidentified.

TCRdb's table, derived via immunoSEQ multiplex PCR, lists solely in-frame clones and lacks some. The table includes about 64,000 clones, 95% detected once. The clonotype originates from a woman aged 18-30 years in good health and CMV-seropositive. Material for sequencing was PBMCs.

CDR3 in DNA: TGTGCCAGCAGCTCGGGACAGGGTCGTGAAAAACTGTTTTTT. It codes for CASSSGQGREKLFF. This sequence joins TRBV7-9 and TRBJ1-4, with 9 bases identical to TRBD1. CDR3 size: 14 residues. Germline-derived CDR1 and CDR2 are SEHNR and FQNEAQ (reference sequence). V lost 4 bases and J lost 7; bases outside the gene matches: 4.